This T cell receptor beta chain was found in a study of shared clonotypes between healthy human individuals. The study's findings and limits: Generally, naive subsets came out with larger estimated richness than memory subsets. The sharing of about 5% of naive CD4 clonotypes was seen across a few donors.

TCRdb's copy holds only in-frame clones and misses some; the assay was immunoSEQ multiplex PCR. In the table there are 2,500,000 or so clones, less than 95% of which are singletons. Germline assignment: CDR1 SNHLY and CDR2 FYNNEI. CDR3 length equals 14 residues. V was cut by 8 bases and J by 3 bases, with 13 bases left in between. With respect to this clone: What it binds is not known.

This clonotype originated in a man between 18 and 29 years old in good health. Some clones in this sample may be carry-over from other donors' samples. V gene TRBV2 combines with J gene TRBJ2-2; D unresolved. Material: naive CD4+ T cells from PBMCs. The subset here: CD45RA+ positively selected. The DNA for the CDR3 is TGTGCCAGCGCTCTAGGCCTTTACACCGGGGAGCTGTTTTTT. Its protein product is CASALGLYTGELFF.